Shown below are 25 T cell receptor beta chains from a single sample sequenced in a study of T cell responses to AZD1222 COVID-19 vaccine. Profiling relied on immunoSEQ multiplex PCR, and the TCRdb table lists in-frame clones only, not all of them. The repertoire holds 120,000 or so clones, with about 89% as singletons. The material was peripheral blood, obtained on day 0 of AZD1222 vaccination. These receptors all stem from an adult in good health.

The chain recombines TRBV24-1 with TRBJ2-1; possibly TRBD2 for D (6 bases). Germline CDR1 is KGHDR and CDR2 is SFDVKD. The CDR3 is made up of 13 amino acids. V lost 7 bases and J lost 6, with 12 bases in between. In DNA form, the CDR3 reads TGTGCCACCAGCACGGGGGATGGCAATGAGCAGTTCTTC. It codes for CATSTGDGNEQFF.

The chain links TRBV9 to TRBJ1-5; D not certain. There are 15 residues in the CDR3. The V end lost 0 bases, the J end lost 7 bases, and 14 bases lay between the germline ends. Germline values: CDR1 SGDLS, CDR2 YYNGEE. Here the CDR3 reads CASSVDPLAGQPQHF. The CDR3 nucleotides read TGTGCCAGCAGCGTAGATCCATTAGCTGGGCAGCCCCAGCATTTT.

CDR3 sequence (DNA): TGTGCCAGCACCGAGTGGAAAACCCGGGTGACGAGGCAGTACTTC. It yields the protein CASTEWKTRVTRQYF. The chain has TRBV28 and TRBJ2-7; D uncertain. V lost 7 bases and J 9 bases, leaving 25 bases between the germline ends. The V gene's germline CDR1 is MDHEN and CDR2 SYDVKM. The CDR3 covers 15 residues.

In DNA form, the CDR3 reads TGTGCCAGCAGCGACACACTAGCGGGGGATCGGACCCAGTACTTC. Translated: CASSDTLAGDRTQYF. The chain recombines TRBV2 with TRBJ2-5; 11 bases match TRBD2. J gave up 7 bases and V 6 bases, and 10 bases lay outside the gene matches. CDR1 is SNHLY and CDR2 is FYNNEI in the germline V gene. The CDR3 spans 15 residues.

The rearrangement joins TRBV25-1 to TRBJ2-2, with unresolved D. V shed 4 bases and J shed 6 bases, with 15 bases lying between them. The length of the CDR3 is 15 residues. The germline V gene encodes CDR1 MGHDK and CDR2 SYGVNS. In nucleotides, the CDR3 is TGTGCCAGCAGTGGTACCCGGGCGTCGGCCGGGGAGCTGTTTTTT. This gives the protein CASSGTRASAGELFF.

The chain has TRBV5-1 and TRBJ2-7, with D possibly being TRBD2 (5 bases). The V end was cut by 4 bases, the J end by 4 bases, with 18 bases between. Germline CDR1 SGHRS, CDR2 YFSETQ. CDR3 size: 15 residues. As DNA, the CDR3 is TGCGCCAGCAGCCCACCCGGACTGGGAAAGTACGAGCAGTACTTC. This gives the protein CASSPPGLGKYEQYF.

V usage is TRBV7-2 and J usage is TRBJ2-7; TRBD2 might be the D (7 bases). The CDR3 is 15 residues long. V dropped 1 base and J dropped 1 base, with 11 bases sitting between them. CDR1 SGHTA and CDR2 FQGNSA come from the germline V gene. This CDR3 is CASSLGGGGSYEQYF. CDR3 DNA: TGTGCCAGCAGCTTAGGGGGAGGGGGATCCTACGAGCAGTACTTC.

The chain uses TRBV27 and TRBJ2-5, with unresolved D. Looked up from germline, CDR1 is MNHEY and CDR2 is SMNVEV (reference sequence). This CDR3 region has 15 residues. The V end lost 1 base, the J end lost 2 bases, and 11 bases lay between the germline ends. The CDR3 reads CASSLYGQDQETQYF. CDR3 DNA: TGTGCCAGCAGTTTATACGGGCAGGATCAAGAGACCCAGTACTTC.

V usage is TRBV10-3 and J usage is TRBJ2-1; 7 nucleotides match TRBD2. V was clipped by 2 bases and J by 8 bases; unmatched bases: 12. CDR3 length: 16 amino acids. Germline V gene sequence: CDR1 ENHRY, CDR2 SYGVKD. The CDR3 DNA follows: TGTGCCATCAGTGAGACGAACGGACTAGTTTTGGATGAGCAGTTCTTC. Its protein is CAISETNGLVLDEQFF.

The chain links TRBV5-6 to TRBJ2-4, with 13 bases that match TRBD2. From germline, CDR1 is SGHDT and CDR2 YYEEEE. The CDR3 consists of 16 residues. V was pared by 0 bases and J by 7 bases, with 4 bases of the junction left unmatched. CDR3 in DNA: TGTGCCAGCAGCTTGGAACTAGCGGGAGGGGTTAACATTCAGTACTTC. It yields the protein CASSLELAGGVNIQYF. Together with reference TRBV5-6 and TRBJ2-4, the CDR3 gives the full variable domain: DAGVTQSPTHLIKTRGQQVTLRCSPKSGHDTVSWYQQALGQGPQFIFQYYEEEERQRGNFPDRFSGHQFPNYSSELNVNALLLGDSALYLCASSLELAGGVNIQYFGAGTRLSVL.

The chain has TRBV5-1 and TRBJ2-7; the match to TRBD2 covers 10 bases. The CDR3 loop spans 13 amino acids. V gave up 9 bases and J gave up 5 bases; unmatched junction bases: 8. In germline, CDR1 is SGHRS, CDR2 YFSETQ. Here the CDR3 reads CATKREGRDEQYF. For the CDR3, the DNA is TGCGCCACCAAGCGGGAGGGCCGCGACGAGCAGTACTTC.

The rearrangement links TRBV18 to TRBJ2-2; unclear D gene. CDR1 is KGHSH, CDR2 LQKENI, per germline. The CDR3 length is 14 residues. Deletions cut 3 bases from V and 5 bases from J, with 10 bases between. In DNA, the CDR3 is TGTGCCAGCTCACCGAGTTTGGAGACCGGGGAGCTGTTTTTT. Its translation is CASSPSLETGELFF.

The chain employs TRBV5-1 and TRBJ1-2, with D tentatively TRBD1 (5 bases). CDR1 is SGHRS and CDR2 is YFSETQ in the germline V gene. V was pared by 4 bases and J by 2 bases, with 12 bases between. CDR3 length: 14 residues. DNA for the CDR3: TGCGCCAGCAGCCGAGAAGGGGCGAACTATGGCTACACCTTC. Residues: CASSREGANYGYTF.

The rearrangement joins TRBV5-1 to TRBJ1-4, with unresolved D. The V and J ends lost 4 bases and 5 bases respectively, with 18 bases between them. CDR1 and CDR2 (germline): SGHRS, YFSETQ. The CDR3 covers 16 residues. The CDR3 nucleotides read TGCGCCAGCAGCCAGTCAGGAGAGGGCCGAAATGAAAAACTGTTTTTT. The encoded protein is CASSQSGEGRNEKLFF.

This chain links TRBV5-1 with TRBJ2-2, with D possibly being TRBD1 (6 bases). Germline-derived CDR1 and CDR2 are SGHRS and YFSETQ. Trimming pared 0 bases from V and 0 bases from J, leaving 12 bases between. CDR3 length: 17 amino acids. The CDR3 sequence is CASSLAVGTSNTGELFF. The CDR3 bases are TGCGCCAGCAGCTTGGCCGTAGGGACATCGAACACCGGGGAGCTGTTTTTT.

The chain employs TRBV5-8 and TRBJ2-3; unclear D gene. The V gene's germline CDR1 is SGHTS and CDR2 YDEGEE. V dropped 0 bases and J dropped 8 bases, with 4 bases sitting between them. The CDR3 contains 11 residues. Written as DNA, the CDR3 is TGTGCCAGCAGCTTGGGGAGTACGCAGTATTTT. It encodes CASSLGSTQYF.

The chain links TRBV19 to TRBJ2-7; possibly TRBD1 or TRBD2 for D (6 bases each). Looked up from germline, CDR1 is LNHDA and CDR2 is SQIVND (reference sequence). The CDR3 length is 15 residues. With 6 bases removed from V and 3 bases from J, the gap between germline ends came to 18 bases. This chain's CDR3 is CASSNPGVGGYEQYF. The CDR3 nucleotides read TGTGCCAGTAGCAACCCGGGAGTAGGGGGCTACGAGCAGTACTTC.

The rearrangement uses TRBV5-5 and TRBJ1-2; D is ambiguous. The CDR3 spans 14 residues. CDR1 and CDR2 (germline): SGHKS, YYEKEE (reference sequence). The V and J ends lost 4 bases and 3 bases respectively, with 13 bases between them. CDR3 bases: TGTGCCAGCAGCCCTAGATACTGGGACTATGGCTACACCTTC. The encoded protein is CASSPRYWDYGYTF.

The CDR3 nucleotides are TGTGCCAGCAGCGCCCGGGGACTAGCGGGAGGGCCAGATACGCAGTATTTT. It is translated as CASSARGLAGGPDTQYF. The chain carries TRBV9 and TRBJ2-3; 16 bases agree with TRBD2. The CDR3 is made up of 17 amino acids. The trim removed 3 bases at V and 4 bases at J, leaving 5 bases unmatched. Germline assignment: CDR1 SGDLS and CDR2 YYNGEE. The complete variable domain, with remaining parts taken from reference TRBV9 and TRBJ2-3, reads DSGVTQTPKHLITATGQRVTLRCSPRSGDLSVYWYQQSLDQGLQFLIQYYNGEERAKGNILERFSAQQFPDLHSELNLSSLELGDSALYFCASSARGLAGGPDTQYFGPGTRLTVL.

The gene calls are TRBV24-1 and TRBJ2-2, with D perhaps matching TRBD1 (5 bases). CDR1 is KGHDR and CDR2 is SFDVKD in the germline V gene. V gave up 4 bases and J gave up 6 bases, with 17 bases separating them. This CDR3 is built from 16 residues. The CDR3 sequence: CATSDPAGSSSGELFF. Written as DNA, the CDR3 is TGTGCCACCAGTGACCCGGCAGGGTCGTCATCCGGGGAGCTGTTTTTT.

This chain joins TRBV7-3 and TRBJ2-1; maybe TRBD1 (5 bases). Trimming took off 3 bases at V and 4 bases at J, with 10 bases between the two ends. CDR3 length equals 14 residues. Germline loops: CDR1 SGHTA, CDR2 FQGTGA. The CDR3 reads CASSFSGLYNEQFF. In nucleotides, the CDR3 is TGTGCCAGCAGCTTCTCAGGGTTATACAATGAGCAGTTCTTC.

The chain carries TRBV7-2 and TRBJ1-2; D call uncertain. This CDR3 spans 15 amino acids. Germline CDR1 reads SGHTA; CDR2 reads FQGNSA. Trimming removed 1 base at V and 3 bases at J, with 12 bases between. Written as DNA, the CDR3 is TGTGCCAGCAGCTTAGAGAGAGGAACCTACTATGGCTACACCTTC. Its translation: CASSLERGTYYGYTF.

The CDR3 loop is CASSQDRLATQYF. In DNA, the CDR3 is TGTGCCAGCAGCCAAGATAGACTAGCTACGCAGTATTTT. The chain couples TRBV4-2 to TRBJ2-3, with 7 positions matching TRBD2. The ends lost 0 bases at V and 8 bases at J; junction bases unmatched: 2. The CDR3 sequence is 13 residues long. Germline-derived CDR1 and CDR2 are LGHNA and YNFKEQ.

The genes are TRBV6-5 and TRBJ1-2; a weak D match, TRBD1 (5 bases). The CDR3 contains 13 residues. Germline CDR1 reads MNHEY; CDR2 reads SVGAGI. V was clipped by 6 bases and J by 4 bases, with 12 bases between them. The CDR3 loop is CASRAGEPYGYTF. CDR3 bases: TGTGCCAGCAGGGCGGGGGAGCCCTATGGCTACACCTTC.

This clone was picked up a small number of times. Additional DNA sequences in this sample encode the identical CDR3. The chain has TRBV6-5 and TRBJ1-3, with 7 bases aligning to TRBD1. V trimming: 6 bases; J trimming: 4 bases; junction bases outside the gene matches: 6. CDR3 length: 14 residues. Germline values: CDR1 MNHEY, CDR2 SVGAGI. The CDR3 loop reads CASRTTGVGNTIYF. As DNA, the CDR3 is TGTGCCAGCAGAACCACAGGGGTCGGAAACACCATATATTTT.